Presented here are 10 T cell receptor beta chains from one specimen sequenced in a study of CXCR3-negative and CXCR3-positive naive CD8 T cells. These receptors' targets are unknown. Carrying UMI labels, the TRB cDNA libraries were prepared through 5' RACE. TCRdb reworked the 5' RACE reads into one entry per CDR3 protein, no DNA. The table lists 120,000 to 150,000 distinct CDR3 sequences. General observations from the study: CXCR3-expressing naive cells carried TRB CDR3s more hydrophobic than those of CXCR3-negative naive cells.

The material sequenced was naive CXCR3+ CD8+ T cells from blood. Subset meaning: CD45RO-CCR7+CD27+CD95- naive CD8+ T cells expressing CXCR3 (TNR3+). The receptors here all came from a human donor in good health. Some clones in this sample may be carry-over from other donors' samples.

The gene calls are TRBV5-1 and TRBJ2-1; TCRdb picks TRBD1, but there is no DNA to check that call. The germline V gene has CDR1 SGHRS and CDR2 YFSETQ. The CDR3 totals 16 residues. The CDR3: CASSFKPGQGSGEQFF.

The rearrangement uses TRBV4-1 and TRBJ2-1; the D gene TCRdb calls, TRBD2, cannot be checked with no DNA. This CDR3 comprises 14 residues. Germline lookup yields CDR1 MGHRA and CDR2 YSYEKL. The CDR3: CASSQELAGRVEFF.

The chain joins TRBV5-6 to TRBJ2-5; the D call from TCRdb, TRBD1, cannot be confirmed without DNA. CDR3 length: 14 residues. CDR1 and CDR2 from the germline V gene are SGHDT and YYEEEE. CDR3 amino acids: CASSLLPAQETQYF. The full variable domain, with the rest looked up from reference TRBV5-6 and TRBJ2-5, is DAGVTQSPTHLIKTRGQQVTLRCSPKSGHDTVSWYQQALGQGPQFIFQYYEEEERQRGNFPDRFSGHQFPNYSSELNVNALLLGDSALYLCASSLLPAQETQYFGPGTRLLVL.

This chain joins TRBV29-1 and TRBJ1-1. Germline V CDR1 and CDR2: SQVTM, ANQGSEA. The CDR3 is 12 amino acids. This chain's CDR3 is CNGRELNTEAFF. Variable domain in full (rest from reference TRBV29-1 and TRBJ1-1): SAVISQKPSRDICQRGTSLTIQCQVDSQVTMMFWYRQQPGQSLTLIATANQGSEATYESGFVIDKFPISRPNLTFSTLTVSNMSPEDSSIYLCNGRELNTEAFFGQGTRLTVV.

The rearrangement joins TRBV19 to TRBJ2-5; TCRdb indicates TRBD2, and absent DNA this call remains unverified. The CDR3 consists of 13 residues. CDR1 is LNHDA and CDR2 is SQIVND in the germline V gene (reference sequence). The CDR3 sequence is CASSGREGETQYF. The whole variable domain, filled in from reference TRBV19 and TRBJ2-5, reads DGGITQSPKYLFRKEGQNVTLSCEQNLNHDAMYWYRQDPGQGLRLIYYSQIVNDFQKGDIAEGYSVSREKKESFPLTVTSAQKNPTAFYLCASSGREGETQYFGPGTRLLVL.

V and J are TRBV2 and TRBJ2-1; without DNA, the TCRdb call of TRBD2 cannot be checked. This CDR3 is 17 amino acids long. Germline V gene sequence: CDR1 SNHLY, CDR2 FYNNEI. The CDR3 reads CASSELPSGRGMDEQFF.

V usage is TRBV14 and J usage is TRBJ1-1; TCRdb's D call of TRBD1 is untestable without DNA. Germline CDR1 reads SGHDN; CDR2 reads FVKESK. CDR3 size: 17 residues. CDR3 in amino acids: CASSPTKTGLVVTEAFF. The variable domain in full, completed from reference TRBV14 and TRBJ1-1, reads EAGVTQFPSHSVIEKGQTVTLRCDPISGHDNLYWYRRVMGKEIKFLLHFVKESKQDESGMPNNRFLAERTGGTYSTLKVQPAELEDSGVYFCASSPTKTGLVVTEAFFGQGTRLTVV.

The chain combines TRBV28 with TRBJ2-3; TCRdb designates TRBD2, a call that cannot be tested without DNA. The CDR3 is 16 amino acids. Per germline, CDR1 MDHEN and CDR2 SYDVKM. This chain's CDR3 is CASSPIAGSSTDTQYF.

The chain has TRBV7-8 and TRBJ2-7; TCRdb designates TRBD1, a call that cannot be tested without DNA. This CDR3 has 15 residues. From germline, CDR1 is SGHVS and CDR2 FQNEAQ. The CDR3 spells CASSPGVRGPGEQYF.

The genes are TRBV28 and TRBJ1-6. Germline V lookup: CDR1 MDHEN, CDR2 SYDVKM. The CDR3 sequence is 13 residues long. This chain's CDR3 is CASRESYNSPLHF.